These 21 T cell receptor beta chains were all obtained from the same sample, sequenced in a study of T cells after yellow fever vaccination. TCRdb re-called the 5' RACE reads through MiXCR, storing one row per CDR3 protein. This repertoire shows approximately 300,000 distinct CDR3 sequences, roughly 10% found once; its top ten account for 2.5% to 4%. The input for sequencing was CD4+ T cells sorted from PBMCs, taken 45 days after the yellow fever booster vaccination. The receptor source for this set is a man between 18 and 29 years old who received the YFV17D yellow fever vaccine.

A few counts support this clonotype. This chain uses TRBV4-2 with TRBJ2-3; D uncertain. With 1 base removed from V and 0 bases from J, the gap between germline ends came to 11 bases. Per germline, CDR1 LGHNA and CDR2 YNFKEQ. CDR3 length: 16 amino acids. The CDR3 sequence is CASSQAAGRSTDTQYF. In nucleotides, the CDR3 is TGTGCCAGCAGCCAAGCGGCAGGCAGGAGCACAGATACGCAGTATTTT.

This chain joins TRBV5-1 and TRBJ1-1, with D possibly TRBD1 on 6 matching bases. From germline, CDR1 is SGHRS and CDR2 YFSETQ. Deletions cut 1 base from V and 7 bases from J, with 11 bases between. The CDR3 is 13 amino acids. The CDR3 region has the DNA TGCGCCAGCAGCTTGACCACAGGGTTTGAAGCTTTCTTT. This gives the protein CASSLTTGFEAFF.

A word on this clonotype: Just one base apart from a much larger clone, this may be a read error. V gene TRBV4-3 combines with J gene TRBJ1-2; the D is unclear. The CDR3 extends over 13 amino acids. Germline V lookup: CDR1 LGHNA, CDR2 YSLEER. As DNA, the CDR3 is TGCTCCAGCAGCCAAGAGTCCTGGGGTGGCTACACCTTC. This encodes CSSSQESWGGYTF.

This chain joins TRBV5-1 and TRBJ2-3; 7 bases are a match to TRBD2. Looked up from germline, CDR1 is SGHRS and CDR2 is YFSETQ. The length of the CDR3 is 15 residues. The junction had 3 bases not matched to a gene; V was cut back by 0 bases and J by 2 bases. CDR3 amino acids: CASSLGAGITDTQYF. CDR3 DNA: TGCGCCAGCAGCTTGGGAGCGGGGATCACAGATACGCAGTATTTT. Full variable domain (outside the CDR3, taken from reference TRBV5-1 and TRBJ2-3): KAGVTQTPRYLIKTRGQQVTLSCSPISGHRSVSWYQQTPGQGLQFLFEYFSETQRNKGNFPGRFSGRQFSNSRSEMNVSTLELGDSALYLCASSLGAGITDTQYFGPGTRLTVL.

The table lists this clonotype with a count of one. The CDR3 DNA sequence: TGTGCCAGCTCACCACAGAAGAACACTGAAGCTTTCTTT. Translation gives CASSPQKNTEAFF. The chain links TRBV18 to TRBJ1-1; D uncertain. This CDR3 contains 13 residues. V gave up 1 base and J gave up 1 base, with 4 bases separating them. The germline gives CDR1 KGHSH, CDR2 LQKENI.

This clonotype turned up a few times. The CDR3 DNA reads TGTGCCAGCAGCTCCGGATATTTTAATGAAAAACTGTTTTTT. Its translation: CASSSGYFNEKLFF. J is TRBJ1-4 and V is TRBV7-2; no firm D call. V gave up 4 bases and J gave up 4 bases, with 10 bases separating them. Germline V CDR1 and CDR2: SGHTA, FQGNSA. The CDR3 extends over 14 amino acids.

This clonotype has only a few counts. CDR3 DNA: TGTGCCAGCAGTCCCACCCGGGTAGATTCACCCCTCCACTTT. Translation gives CASSPTRVDSPLHF. The chain recombines TRBV12-3 or TRBV12-4 with TRBJ1-6; D unclear. Trimming removed 5 bases from V and 8 bases from J, with 13 bases in between. The CDR3 runs 14 residues.

CDR3: CASRKQGDANYGYTF. The CDR3 nucleotides read TGTGCCAGCAGGAAGCAGGGGGATGCTAACTATGGCTACACCTTC. This chain connects TRBV2 to TRBJ1-2, with 7 bases fitting TRBD1. The CDR3 spans 15 residues. Germline trimming cut 6 bases from V and 0 bases from J; bases unmatched to any gene: 7. Germline V gives CDR1 SNHLY, CDR2 FYNNEI.

The rearrangement uses TRBV10-2 and TRBJ1-1, with D tentatively TRBD1 (6 bases). There are 14 residues in the CDR3. Germline V gene lookup returns CDR1 WSHSY and CDR2 SAAADI. V lost 4 bases, J lost 11 bases, and 20 bases lay in between. This chain's CDR3 is CASSVQSGVHEAFF. The CDR3 bases are TGCGCCAGCAGTGTTCAATCAGGGGTTCATGAGGCTTTCTTT.

This clonotype appeared a few times. This sequence joins TRBV12-3 or TRBV12-4 and TRBJ2-7; unclear D gene. The CDR3 loop spans 12 amino acids. Trimming left V 3 bases short and J 6 bases short, with 9 bases between. This chain's CDR3 is CASSFRSTEQYV. The CDR3 region has the DNA TGTGCCAGCAGTTTCAGAAGTACCGAGCAGTACGTC.

Comments on this clonotype: This may arise from a read error, as a much more abundant clone is one base away. The rearrangement links TRBV14 to TRBJ2-1; no clear D. Germline V CDR1 and CDR2: SGHDN, FVKESK. The CDR3 extends over 14 amino acids. CDR3 bases: TGTGCCAGCATCCAAGATCTTGTGTCACAGGAGCAGTTCTTC. Amino acid sequence: CASIQDLVSQEQFF.

The V gene is TRBV4-1, the J gene TRBJ2-3, with 9 bases lining up with TRBD2. Germline assignment: CDR1 MGHRA and CDR2 YSYEKL. This CDR3 region has 15 residues. With 2 bases clipped from V and 0 bases from J, the junction kept 0 bases outside the gene matches. The CDR3 reads CASSQLAGSTDTQYF. The CDR3, as DNA: TGCGCCAGCAGCCAACTAGCGGGGAGCACAGATACGCAGTATTTT.

This clonotype was observed a few times. The DNA for the CDR3 is TGTGCCAGCACTGTCACCGGTAGCAATCAGCCCCAGCATTTT. It specifies CASTVTGSNQPQHF. The chain combines TRBV2 with TRBJ1-5, with D uncertain. V gave up 7 bases and J gave up 0 bases, with 10 bases separating them. There are 14 residues in the CDR3. Germline V gene data show CDR1 as SNHLY and CDR2 as FYNNEI. The full variable domain, in which reference TRBV2 and TRBJ1-5 provide the parts outside the CDR3, is EPEVTQTPSHQVTQMGQEVILRCVPISNHLYFYWYRQILGQKVEFLVSFYNNEISEKSEIFDDQFSVERPDGSNFTLKIRSTKLEDSAMYFCASTVTGSNQPQHFGDGTRLSIL.

There are a few counts of this clonotype. Here the CDR3 DNA reads TGCGCCAGCAGCCAAGTCGGTGGGATACCAGGAAACACCATATATTTT. It translates to CASSQVGGIPGNTIYF. The chain combines TRBV4-1 with TRBJ1-3, with D unresolved. Per germline, CDR1 MGHRA and CDR2 YSYEKL. CDR3 length: 16 residues. Trimming removed 1 base from V and 4 bases from J, with 14 bases in between.

Ten or more counts support this clonotype. The chain is built from TRBV5-1 and TRBJ1-3, with 7 bases that match TRBD1. CDR1 SGHRS and CDR2 YFSETQ come from the germline V gene. This CDR3 comprises 16 residues. Trimming removed 2 bases from V and 4 bases from J; junction bases left unmatched: 9. CDR3 in DNA: TGCGCCAGCAGCTTCGATACGACAGGGATCGGAAACACCATATATTTT. Its translation is CASSFDTTGIGNTIYF.

Worth noting for this clonotype: The conserved final phenylalanine or tryptophan is absent from the CDR3, which likely points to a read error. The DNA is omitted, as the CDR3 cannot be located on it reliably, and the CDR3 follows TCRdb's listing. V gene TRBV4-1 combines with J gene TRBJ1-1; no DNA check was done on the table's D call, TRBD1. The CDR3 length equals 14 residues, ends included. Per the germline V gene, CDR1 is MGHRA and CDR2 is YSYEKL. This CDR3 reads CASSQGPGRPDIFL.

This clonotype was picked up a small number of times. The gene calls are TRBV12-3 or TRBV12-4 and TRBJ2-6, with D possibly being TRBD2 (5 bases). The CDR3 loop spans 16 amino acids. Trimming removed 4 bases at V and 4 bases at J, with 14 bases between. CDR3 sequence (DNA): TGTGCCAGCAGTTCGGACTTTCAGATCGGGGCCAACGTCCTGACTTTC. It specifies CASSSDFQIGANVLTF.

This clonotype was seen more than once but under ten times. The gene calls are TRBV7-9 and TRBJ1-1; TRBD1 might be the D (6 bases). Germline CDR1 SEHNR, CDR2 FQNEAQ (reference sequence). V lost 2 bases and J 4 bases, leaving 14 bases between the germline ends. The CDR3 spans 15 residues. CDR3 region: CASSLTHQGLTEAFF. The CDR3, as DNA: TGTGCCAGCAGCTTAACCCATCAGGGGCTCACTGAAGCTTTCTTT.

This clonotype was counted at least ten times. CDR3 bases: TGCAGCGTTTTAAGTGAGGAAAAACTGTTTTTT. Protein sequence: CSVLSEEKLFF. This chain uses TRBV29-1 with TRBJ1-4, with unresolved D. V lost 5 bases and J 8 bases, leaving 9 bases between the germline ends. Germline lookup yields CDR1 SQVTM and CDR2 ANQGSEA. This CDR3 has 11 residues.

This clonotype has only a few counts. The CDR3 DNA reads as TGTGCCAGCAGCCAAGTTAGGGCCTCTGAAGCTTTCTTT. Amino acids: CASSQVRASEAFF. The chain employs TRBV4-2 and TRBJ1-1; the D is unclear. This CDR3 contains 13 residues. V lost 1 base to trimming and J lost 6 bases, with 9 bases between them. Germline V CDR1 and CDR2: LGHNA, YNFKEQ.

The V and J genes are TRBV6-5 and TRBJ1-2; a possible D gene is TRBD1 (5 bases). The V and J ends lost 0 bases and 2 bases respectively, with 16 bases between them. The CDR3 sequence is 17 residues long. Germline lookup yields CDR1 MNHEY and CDR2 SVGAGI. The CDR3 protein is CASSYSIGTHGNYGYTF. The CDR3 bases are TGTGCCAGCAGTTACTCGATTGGGACGCACGGAAACTATGGCTACACCTTC.